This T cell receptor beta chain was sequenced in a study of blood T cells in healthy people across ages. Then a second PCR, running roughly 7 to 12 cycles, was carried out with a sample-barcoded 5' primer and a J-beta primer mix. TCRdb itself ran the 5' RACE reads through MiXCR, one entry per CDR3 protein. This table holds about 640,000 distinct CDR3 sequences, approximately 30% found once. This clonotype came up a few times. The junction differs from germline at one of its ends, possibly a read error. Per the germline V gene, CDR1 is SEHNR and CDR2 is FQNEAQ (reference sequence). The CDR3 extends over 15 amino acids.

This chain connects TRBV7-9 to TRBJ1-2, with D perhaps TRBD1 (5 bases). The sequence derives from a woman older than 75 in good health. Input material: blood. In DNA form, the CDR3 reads TGTGCCAGCAGCTCCGCCGGCAGGGAGACGGAGGGCTGCACCTTC. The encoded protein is CASSSAGRETEGCTF.